This T cell receptor beta chain was obtained from a study of somatic mutations in cytotoxic T cells in rheumatoid arthritis. Germline CDR1 MNHEY, CDR2 SMNVEV (reference sequence). Trimming shortened V by 6 bases and J by 3 bases, and 15 bases separated the two germline ends. This CDR3 region has 14 residues. Data came from immunoSEQ multiplex PCR; TCRdb stores just in-frame clones and leaves some out. The data show 20,000 or so clones, more than 65% seen once. The specimen was CD8+ T cells sorted from blood. This sequence originates from a woman aged 45-60 years in good health. V usage is TRBV27 and J usage is TRBJ2-7, with a possible D match to TRBD2 (5 bases). CDR3 protein: CASSPADRSYEQYF. The CDR3 nucleotides are TGTGCCAGCAGCCCAGCGGACCGCAGCTACGAGCAGTACTTC.